This section outlines one TCR beta chain sequence together with its context. Its target is unknown. The sample is drawn from a study of T cell responses to AZD1222 COVID-19 vaccine. Study-wide background: Recipients boosted at about 4 weeks or about 12 weeks are pooled. Broader study findings: There were vaccine-associated CD4 TCRs across spike, dominant at 160-218 and 743-854.

The CDR3 has 14 residues. V shed 0 bases and J shed 6 bases, with 10 bases lying between them. Germline values: CDR1 MNHEY, CDR2 SVGAGI. Sequencing was performed with immunoSEQ multiplex PCR; in TCRdb, only in-frame clones are kept and a portion is missing. The table lists roughly 150,000 clones, about 91% of them singletons. The receptor's source is an adult in good health. This sequence joins TRBV6-5 and TRBJ2-3, with no clear D. Sequencing used peripheral blood, obtained on day 0 of AZD1222 vaccination. The CDR3 DNA follows: TGTGCCAGCAGTTACTCTCTGGGTCTGGATACGCAGTATTTT. Amino acid sequence: CASSYSLGLDTQYF.